This T cell receptor (beta chain) was captured in a study of cytotoxic CD8 clonotypes in ibrutinib-treated CLL. Overall study findings and caveats: Treatment saw public clonotypes, which were uncommon, either contract or stay stable.

Produced via immunoSEQ multiplex PCR; TCRdb's table is partial and in-frame only. The sample consists of roughly 150,000 clones, around nine tenths of them appearing once. In the case of this clone: What it binds is not known.

The CDR3 is 13 residues long. Trimming left V 9 bases short and J 7 bases short, with 17 bases between. Per the germline V gene, CDR1 is SGHRS and CDR2 is YFSETQ. This TCR was sampled from a human donor with chronic lymphocytic leukemia. The sequenced sample was PBMCs, obtained at disease progression, from a patient treated with ibrutinib. The genes are TRBV5-1 and TRBJ2-1; D ambiguous. CDR3: CATNTQSGNEQFF. The CDR3 region has the DNA TGCGCCACCAATACGCAATCTGGGAATGAGCAGTTCTTC. Full variable domain (rest looked up from reference TRBV5-1 and TRBJ2-1): KAGVTQTPRYLIKTRGQQVTLSCSPISGHRSVSWYQQTPGQGLQFLFEYFSETQRNKGNFPGRFSGRQFSNSRSEMNVSTLELGDSALYLCATNTQSGNEQFFGPGTRLTVL.